This T cell receptor beta chain was sequenced in a study of blood T cell repertoires in COVID-19. At the level of the study: The samples span acute and convalescent COVID-19 from the United States, Italy and Spain.

Produced via immunoSEQ multiplex PCR; TCRdb's table is partial and in-frame only. The top ten clones hold 22% of a sample with 55,000 to 70,000 clones, roughly 87% of them seen once. The V and J ends lost 6 bases and 4 bases respectively, with 16 bases between them. In germline, CDR1 is MNHEY, CDR2 SVGAGI. The CDR3 spans 14 residues. The sequence was collected from a woman in her sixties or seventies with acute or convalescent COVID-19. Material for sequencing was peripheral blood. The chain uses TRBV6-5 and TRBJ2-7; weak D call: TRBD1 (6 bases). CDR3 in amino acids: CASSPGTTIYEQYF. The CDR3 nucleotides are TGTGCCAGCAGCCCCGGGACAACTATTTACGAGCAGTACTTC.